The sequence of this T cell receptor (beta chain) was determined in a study of T cell responses to AZD1222 COVID-19 vaccine. Study summary: It was second doses at about 4 or about 12 weeks that were pooled. Points from the study as a whole: Of spike-specific TCRs, nearly half reportedly target regions left unmutated in variants. The donor cohort was predominantly white British with a female majority, and clonal diversity may have been underestimated. With dominance at 160-218 and 743-854, vaccine-associated CD4 TCRs spanned spike.

Sequencing used immunoSEQ multiplex PCR; TCRdb keeps in-frame clones, though not all of them. The repertoire holds roughly 100,000 clones, roughly 91% seen once, with around 45% in the top ten. The V end lost 3 bases, the J end lost 2 bases, and 8 bases lay between the germline ends. Germline V gene lookup returns CDR1 LNHDA and CDR2 SQIVND (reference sequence). This CDR3 has 15 residues. As regards this clone: Its antigen is not identified.

The V and J genes are TRBV19 and TRBJ2-6; D is ambiguous. The sample in question was peripheral blood, obtained on day 0 of AZD1222 vaccination. The source is an adult in good health. The CDR3 loop reads CASSIRGAGANVLTF. The CDR3 DNA sequence: TGTGCCAGTAGTATTCGTGGGGCTGGGGCCAACGTCCTGACTTTC.